The 18 T cell receptor beta chains below come from one sample, sequenced in a study of T-cell memory formation after mild COVID-19. MiXCR, applied by TCRdb to the 5' RACE reads, yields one record per CDR3 protein. The data show some 150,000 distinct CDR3 sequences, under 25% seen once. The sequenced material came from PBMCs or a T cell subset sorted from them (not recorded which). Receptors were obtained from an adult woman who had mild COVID-19 (a few samples of this study predate the infection). Cell type and time point are not known.

The chain recombines TRBV5-1 with TRBJ2-1; TRBD2 matches 9 bases. CDR3 length equals 14 residues. Germline V CDR1 and CDR2: SGHRS, YFSETQ. Trimming cost V 0 bases and J 7 bases; bases outside gene matches: 2. The CDR3 is CASSLEAGGNEQFF. The CDR3 bases are TGCGCCAGCAGCTTGGAAGCGGGGGGTAATGAGCAGTTCTTC.

In regard to this clonotype: The junction and the germline gene differ at one end; a read error may be behind it. This chain connects TRBV27 to TRBJ2-1; 8 bases map to TRBD2. The CDR3 spans 16 residues. CDR1 MNHEY and CDR2 SMNVEV come from the germline V gene (reference sequence). The CDR3, as DNA: TGTGCCAGCAGTCCTCCTCGAGCGGGGGCCTACACTGAGCAGTTCTTC. Its protein product is CASSPPRAGAYTEQFF.

V usage is TRBV6-4 and J usage is TRBJ2-3; TRBD1 aligns across 8 bases. Trimming cost V 5 bases and J 4 bases; bases outside gene matches: 2. This CDR3 is built from 13 residues. The V gene's germline CDR1 is MRHNA and CDR2 SNTAGT. The CDR3: CASSYRGSDTQYF. The CDR3 DNA follows: TGTGCCAGCAGTTACAGGGGGTCAGATACGCAGTATTTT.

This clonotype was counted between two and nine times. The chain has TRBV25-1 and TRBJ2-3; TRBD2 matches 7 bases. The J segment lost 14 bases and the V segment lost 6 bases, leaving 8 bases of the junction unmatched. The CDR3 is made up of 11 amino acids. Per the germline V gene, CDR1 is MGHDK and CDR2 is SYGVNS. The CDR3 region has the DNA TGTGCCAGCAGGGGACGACTAGCTCCGTATTTT. Its protein product is CASRGRLAPYF.

This clonotype came up a few times. The chain carries TRBV20-1 and TRBJ2-7; 7 nucleotides match TRBD2. Losses at the gene ends were 5 bases for V and 2 bases for J; bases not matched to a gene: 9. The CDR3 has 14 residues. Looked up from germline, CDR1 is DFQATT and CDR2 is SNEGSKA (reference sequence). DNA for the CDR3: TGCAGTGCTCCCCGAAGCGGGATCGCCTACGAGCAGTACTTC. Translation: CSAPRSGIAYEQYF.

The chain has TRBV20-1 and TRBJ1-2; tentatively, D is TRBD1 (5 bases). The CDR3 covers 15 residues. The germline gives CDR1 DFQATT, CDR2 SNEGSKA (reference sequence). V was pared by 0 bases and J by 3 bases, with 14 bases between. The CDR3 nucleotides are TGCAGTGCTAGAGATAAAAGGGGCCTACACTATGGCTACACCTTC. Translated, it gives CSARDKRGLHYGYTF.

The chain is built from TRBV11-3 and TRBJ2-5; D ambiguous. CDR1 and CDR2 (germline): SGHNT, YENEEA. The length of the CDR3 is 14 residues. The V and J ends lost 4 bases and 5 bases respectively, with 14 bases between them. CDR3 nucleotide sequence: TGTGCCAGCAGCTACCCTTCGCCAGAGGAGACCCAGTACTTC. Residues: CASSYPSPEETQYF.

The chain is built from TRBV7-2 and TRBJ1-1, with D uncertain. Germline values: CDR1 SGHTA, CDR2 FQGNSA. The CDR3 length is 13 residues. V was trimmed by 5 bases and J by 10 bases, leaving 17 bases between them. The CDR3 coding sequence is TGTGCCAGCAGCCTTGGACTCCCAAGAGGAGCTTTCTTT. Translating it yields CASSLGLPRGAFF.

This chain links TRBV12-3 or TRBV12-4 with TRBJ2-3; D is unclear. Trimming cost V 1 base and J 2 bases, with 7 bases left between them. The CDR3 runs 14 residues. CDR3 sequence: CASSLVRTTDTQYF. The CDR3 region has the DNA TGTGCCAGCAGTTTAGTCCGTACCACAGATACGCAGTATTTT.

This clonotype was detected only a few times. The rearrangement uses TRBV5-1 and TRBJ1-5, with D possibly being TRBD1 (5 bases). Germline CDR1 and CDR2: SGHRS and YFSETQ. The germline V and J ends were trimmed by 0 bases and 0 bases, with 7 bases remaining between them. This CDR3 region has 15 residues. The CDR3 loop reads CASSLGGDSNQPQHF. Written as DNA, the CDR3 is TGCGCCAGCAGCTTGGGGGGGGATAGCAATCAGCCCCAGCATTTT.

The chain couples TRBV15 to TRBJ2-2; D gene uncertain. The CDR3 spans 16 residues. V lost 0 bases, J lost 6 bases, and 14 bases lay in between. The germline V gene encodes CDR1 LNHNV and CDR2 YYDKDF (reference sequence). Written as DNA, the CDR3 is TGTGCCACCAGCAGAGATCACCAGGCCAGCCCCGGGGAGCTGTTTTTT. Protein sequence: CATSRDHQASPGELFF.

The sample holds a few counts of this clonotype. The chain combines TRBV12-3 or TRBV12-4 with TRBJ2-7; maybe TRBD1 (6 bases). The CDR3 runs to 15 residues. Trimming took 2 bases from V and 0 from J, leaving 11 bases between them. CDR3 bases: TGTGCCAGCAGTTTAAGGACAGTTGCCTCCTACGAGCAGTACTTC. Translated: CASSLRTVASYEQYF.

The J gene is TRBJ1-1, the V gene TRBV5-1, with TRBD1 as a possible D gene (6 bases). This CDR3 has 15 amino acids. The germline gives CDR1 SGHRS, CDR2 YFSETQ. Trimming removed 3 bases from V and 4 bases from J, with 16 bases in between. The CDR3 region is CASSWGPGEGTEAFF. The CDR3 DNA is TGCGCCAGCAGCTGGGGGCCAGGCGAGGGCACTGAAGCTTTCTTT.

This clonotype has just a few counts. One end of the junction does not line up with germline, which may come from a read error. The rearrangement joins TRBV18 to TRBJ2-2; 7 nucleotides agree with TRBD1. This CDR3 spans 13 amino acids. The germline V gene encodes CDR1 KGHSH and CDR2 LQKENI. The CDR3 DNA follows: TGTGCCAGCTCACTCAGCCTTACAGGGGTGCTGTTTTTT. It codes for CASSLSLTGVLFF.

V gene TRBV30 combines with J gene TRBJ2-7; TRBD1 might be the D (5 bases). Trimming shortened V by 0 bases and J by 6 bases, and 6 bases separated the two germline ends. Germline V CDR1 and CDR2: GTSNPN, SVGIG (reference sequence). This CDR3 has 11 residues. The CDR3 reads CAWSVGAEQYF. The CDR3 bases are TGTGCCTGGAGTGTTGGGGCCGAGCAGTACTTC.

This clonotype was seen only a few times. The chain is built from TRBV12-3 or TRBV12-4 and TRBJ2-1, with TRBD1 matching 10 bases. With 2 bases clipped from V and 6 bases from J, the junction kept 4 bases outside the gene matches. The CDR3 loop spans 15 amino acids. CDR3 coding DNA: TGTGCCAGCAGTTTATTGGGGACAGGGGTCAATGAGCAGTTCTTC. Translated: CASSLLGTGVNEQFF.

This clonotype has just a few counts. CDR3 loop: CASRAVFDNSPLHF. As DNA, the CDR3 is TGTGCCAGCAGGGCCGTTTTCGATAATTCACCCCTCCACTTT. The chain couples TRBV25-1 to TRBJ1-6; D uncertain. The V end lost 6 bases, the J end lost 5 bases, and 11 bases lay between the germline ends. Germline loops: CDR1 MGHDK, CDR2 SYGVNS. The CDR3 consists of 14 residues.

The chain uses TRBV19 and TRBJ2-7; weak D call: TRBD1 (5 bases). Deletions cut 3 bases from V and 0 bases from J, with 9 bases between. The CDR3 is 14 amino acids. Germline CDR1 and CDR2: LNHDA and SQIVND (reference sequence). CDR3 coding DNA: TGTGCCAGTAGTATCTCGGACATCTCCTACGAGCAGTACTTC. Protein sequence: CASSISDISYEQYF.